This T cell receptor (beta chain) was identified during a study of shared clonotypes between healthy human individuals (dated by TCRdb to 2018 to 2020). Context from the whole study: Two women and a few men aged 18 to 49 years were included in the cohort. For each donor, CD4 naive and CD4 memory were each given three plates, CD8 naive was given two plates, and CD8 memory was given one plate. Blood TCR repertoires of 5 or 6 healthy adults were deeply sequenced to estimate repertoire size and the extent of clonotype sharing between individuals. Libraries were prepared and TCR repertoires were sequenced by different laboratories using diverse techniques, in order to increase sequencing depth and limit assay-specific biases. Per donor, leukapheresis produced somewhere between about 0.9 and 9.5 billion PBMCs.

The CDR3 runs 17 amino acids, cysteine and phenylalanine included. Only CDR3 DNA is held: 51 bases, read in frame from base 1. CDR1 and CDR2, looked up from the germline V gene (reference sequence), are MNHEY and SMNVEV. At the junction V is shortened by 6 bases and J by 2 bases; bases outside the gene matches: 12. Broad study findings and their caveats: Even with the large sequencing depth, rarefaction of the sorted-subset datasets indicated that sequencing was incomplete. Pairwise subsampling led to the expectation that sequencing depth would affect the degree of clonotype sharing among donors. Sampling was limited to blood, and TCR repertoires in tissue likely differ from TCR repertoires in blood. Sharing across several donors was observed for approximately 5% of naive CD4, less than 4% of naive CD8, over 2% of memory CD4, and about 0.4% of memory CD8 clonotypes. Compared with non-shared clonotypes, the clonotypes found in all four sorted-subset donors had higher generation probabilities. Because the study included only a small number of donors, the genetic and exposure-history diversity represented was limited. Estimated clonotype richness was generally larger for naive than for memory subsets.

The donors were healthy, HIV-negative adults who had no recently reported acute infections or vaccinations. Only Caucasian adults living in Nashville, Tennessee, USA were represented among the donors. CD4+ T cells were enriched by magnetic negative selection, after which naive cells were positively selected on CD45RA and the negative fraction was taken as the memory subset. Blood was obtained by leukapheresis, after which PBMCs were separated by Ficoll-Histopaque density gradient centrifugation and cryopreserved in liquid nitrogen vapor phase. Analytical flow cytometry was used to check the purity and quantity of every magnetically sorted T cell population. Genomic DNA was isolated from each sorted fraction and quantified by UV absorbance on a Nanodrop 2000c. TCR CDR3 regions were amplified from genomic DNA by multiplex PCR using the deep immunoSEQ assay. Extracted genomic DNA from each cell subset was distributed evenly across all wells of several immunoSEQ 96-well plates, and each plate was treated as a replicate. Each replicate PCR for sorted subsets received around 200 ng genomic DNA, equal to tens of thousands of T cell genomes. The purified libraries were quantified using a Qubit 3.0 fluorometer, sized with a Bioanalyzer 2100, and then quantified again using the KAPA Library Quantification kit. Every immunoSEQ 96-well plate was sequenced on a dedicated single-read 150-cycle Illumina NextSeq 550 flow cell. The study's processing was this. Because the immunoSEQ output held only junctional sequences and lacked quality scores, the filtering could not match the filtering applied to full-length reads. Sequences were annotated with PyIR, a Python wrapper for IgBLAST v1.9, using IMGT germline references to assign V/J genes and CDR3. Reads were removed for weak V/J assignments (E-value above 1e-6), missing CDR3, stop codons, out-of-frame junctions, or ambiguous translated residues. V3J clonotypes were defined as sequences sharing an identical inferred V gene, J gene, and CDR3 amino acid sequence. Percentage overlap between repertoires was computed as shared unique clonotypes divided by the size of the smaller repertoire. Richness of each repertoire was evaluated using RTK rarefaction, the Chao1 estimator, and Recon v2.1 estimates of unobserved clonotypes. OLGA was used to compute generation probabilities for all TCRbeta clonotypes that the gDNA method yielded from a handful of donors. Sourced from immuneACCESS, this table was stored by TCRdb with only in-frame sequences that have V and J called. A share of the clones is absent; for the studies checked, an unresolved V gene accounts for under half, and the remainder has no known explanation. D and trimming come from the DNA, and the V and J calls and clone size come from that table. In this sample the table shows 650,000 to 750,000 clones, roughly 78% of which occur a single time. The leading ten clones occupy 1.5% to 2% of the sample.

As to this clone: Its antigen is not yet known. No much larger clone is present one base from it, and per-base qualities are unavailable.

The sample comprised memory CD4+ T cells sorted from blood. According to the study, the label for this sample's cell subset or site signals: CD45RA-negative fraction. The chain employs TRBV27 and TRBJ2-2; 7 of the junction bases match TRBD2. The TCR comes from a woman in her twenties or thirties in good health. The base sequence is TGTGCCAGCAGACCCTCGACTAGCCCTGTAAACACCGGGGAGCTGTTTTTT. Its protein is CASRPSTSPVNTGELFF.